This entry describes one TCR beta chain. The antigen remains unidentified. The source of the sample is a study of T cells in Graves' hyperthyroidism and ophthalmopathy. Amplification targeted TCR beta CDR3 regions from RNA transcripts. Primed by the HTBI set, a first-round RT-PCR was run on the TCR CDR3. MiXCR, run by TCRdb on the multiplex PCR reads, gives a single entry per CDR3 protein. The table lists about 620,000 distinct CDR3 sequences, 15% to 20% of them singletons, with 3% to 4.5% in the top ten. No ophthalmopathy progression within 18 months constituted stable Graves' hyperthyroidism. Among the patients, aged 18 to 65, hyperthyroidism was newly diagnosed and had lasted under 2 months. Points from the study as a whole: From stable hyperthyroidism, ophthalmopathy was set apart by a 13 V-J model. A median 6.5 months before onset, the model predicted ophthalmopathy.

Specimen: blood. This receptor was obtained from a woman in her twenties or thirties with Graves' hyperthyroidism.

CDR3 sequence: CSAREGHQPQHF. CDR3 coding DNA: TGCAGTGCTAGAGAGGGACATCAGCCCCAGCATTTT. The genes are TRBV20-1 and TRBJ1-5, with D maybe TRBD1 (5 bases). The CDR3 extends over 12 amino acids. Germline assignment: CDR1 DFQATT and CDR2 SNEGSKA (reference sequence). V lost 0 bases and J lost 5, with 5 bases in between.